These T cell receptor beta chains were read from a single sample in a study of shared clonotypes between healthy human individuals. Libraries were prepared by immunoSEQ multiplex PCR; TCRdb keeps only in-frame clonotypes and omits some of them. The data show millions of clones, more than 80% seen once. What was sequenced was naive CD4+ T cells sorted from blood. The receptors originated from a man aged 18 to 30 in good health. Both conserved end residues are part of each CDR3. The D gene is left open where the match is weak. Clone size is not always given. Where it is, it says once, few, many or a class for expanded clones.

v_gene,len,j_gene,abundance,d_gene,CDR3nt,CDR3aa
TRBV4-1,18,TRBJ2-2,.,TRBD2,TGCGCCAGCAGCCACGGACTAGCGGGCATAGCGAACACCGGGGAGCTGTTTTTT,CASSHGLAGIANTGELFF
TRBV6-1,14,TRBJ2-7,.,TRBD2,TGTGCCAGCAGTGACACTAGCGGCTCCTACGAGCAGTACTTC,CASSDTSGSYEQYF
TRBV6-5,16,TRBJ1-6,.,.,TGTGCCAGCAGTTATCAAGGGGGAGTAGTAAATTCACCCCTCCACTTT,CASSYQGGVVNSPLHF
TRBV11-2,13,TRBJ1-2,few,TRBD1,TGTGCCAGCAGCTCCAGGGGGTTCTATGGCTACACCTTC,CASSSRGFYGYTF
TRBV7-8,16,TRBJ1-2,once,.,TGTGCCAGCAGCCCCGGGGGGAGGACTTTGGACTATGGCTACACCTTC,CASSPGGRTLDYGYTF
TRBV25-1,16,TRBJ2-1,.,TRBD2,TGTGCCAGCAGTGAGAGGGCTAGCGGGAGTACAAATGAGCAGTTCTTC,CASSERASGSTNEQFF
TRBV19,16,TRBJ1-2,.,TRBD1,TGTGCCAGTAGTAGATATGACAGGGGGGCGAGCTATGGCTACACCTTC,CASSRYDRGASYGYTF
TRBV4-2,14,TRBJ2-7,.,.,TGTGCCAGCAGCCAAGGGGGGGGACAGGTCACCATCTCCTTC,CASSQGGGQVTISF
TRBV29-1,16,TRBJ2-5,.,.,TGCAGCGTGGATGAGGTTGGACGGACAAGCCAAGAGACCCAGTACTTC,CSVDEVGRTSQETQYF
TRBV4-2,15,TRBJ1-6,.,TRBD1,TGTGCCAGCAGCCAAGACCGACAGGGGGGTTCACCCCTCCACTTT,CASSQDRQGGSPLHF
TRBV5-1,15,TRBJ2-2,.,TRBD1,TGCGCCAGCAGCCCCTTGACAGGGTACCCCGGGGAGCTGTTTTTT,CASSPLTGYPGELFF
TRBV4-1,12,TRBJ2-1,.,.,TGCGCCAGCAGCTCAGTCTACAATGAGCAGTTCTTC,CASSSVYNEQFF
TRBV2,16,TRBJ2-1,.,TRBD2,TGTGCCAGCAGTGTCTCGGGGGGTCGCTCCTACAATGAGCAGTTCTTC,CASSVSGGRSYNEQFF
TRBV5-1,15,TRBJ2-7,.,.,TGCGCCAGCAGCTTGGAAGCGTTTATCCCCTACGAGCAGTACTTC,CASSLEAFIPYEQYF
TRBV5-6,16,TRBJ1-2,once,TRBD1,TGTGCCAGCAGCTACAGGGGGCCAGGGCTTTCCTATGGCTACACCTTC,CASSYRGPGLSYGYTF